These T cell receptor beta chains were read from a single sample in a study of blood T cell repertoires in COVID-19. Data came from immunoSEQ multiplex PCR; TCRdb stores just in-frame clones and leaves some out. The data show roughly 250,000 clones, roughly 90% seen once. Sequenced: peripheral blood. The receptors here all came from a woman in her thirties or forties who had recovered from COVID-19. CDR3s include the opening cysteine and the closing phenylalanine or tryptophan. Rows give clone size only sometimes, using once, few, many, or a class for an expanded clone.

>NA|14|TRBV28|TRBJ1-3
CASSTGTGGNTIYF
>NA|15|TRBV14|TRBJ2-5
CASSRRAGGGETQYF
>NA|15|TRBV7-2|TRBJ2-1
CATSTGTSEFNEQFF
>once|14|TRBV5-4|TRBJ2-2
CASSLGVNTGELFF
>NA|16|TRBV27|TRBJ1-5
CASSPWTGISNQPQHF
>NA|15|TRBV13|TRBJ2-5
CASSRTGGGMETQYF
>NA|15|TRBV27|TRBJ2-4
CASSQGGSKWEIQYF
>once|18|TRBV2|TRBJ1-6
CASSDEAEGSSYNSPLHF
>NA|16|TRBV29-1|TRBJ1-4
CSVEVLTVTTNEKLFF
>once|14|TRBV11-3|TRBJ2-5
CASSSDRGSETQYF
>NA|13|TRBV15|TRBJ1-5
CATSRDRNQPQHF
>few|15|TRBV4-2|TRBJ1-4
CASSQDGGRFEKLFF
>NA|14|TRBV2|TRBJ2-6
CASRGHSGANVLTF
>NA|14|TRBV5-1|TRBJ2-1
CASSGPGSYNEQFF
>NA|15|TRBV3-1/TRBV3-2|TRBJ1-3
CASSPNMVLGNTIYF
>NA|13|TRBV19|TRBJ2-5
CASSTGSQETQYF
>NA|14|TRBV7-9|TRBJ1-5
CASSFTGGDQPQHF
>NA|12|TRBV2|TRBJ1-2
CASSEAFYGYTF
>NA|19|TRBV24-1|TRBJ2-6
CATSDPPGQGTGGANVLTF
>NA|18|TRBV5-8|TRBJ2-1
CASSPDRGLAGDYNEQFF